The 15 T cell receptor beta chains below come from one sample, sequenced in a study of cytomegalovirus exposure and HLA in healthy donors. The PCR had 60 Vbeta and 13 Jbeta primers. Method: immunoSEQ multiplex PCR; TCRdb's copy keeps in-frame clones and lacks some. This sample has around 130,000 clones, with over 75% found just once. Material for sequencing was PBMCs. These receptors all come from a man over 45 in good health and CMV-seronegative.

V gene TRBV30 combines with J gene TRBJ2-7, with D maybe TRBD2 (6 bases). The germline V and J ends were trimmed by 3 bases and 0 bases, with 12 bases remaining between them. Germline V gene data show CDR1 as GTSNPN and CDR2 as SVGIG (reference sequence). The CDR3 loop spans 14 amino acids. CDR3 nucleotides: TGTGCCTGGAGAAACGCGGGGAGCTCCTACGAGCAGTACTTC. Translation: CAWRNAGSSYEQYF.

The chain employs TRBV7-2 and TRBJ1-2, with D maybe TRBD1 (6 bases). Trimming pared 3 bases from V and 3 bases from J, leaving 11 bases between. The CDR3 totals 14 residues. CDR1 is SGHTA, CDR2 FQGNSA, per germline. The CDR3 coding sequence is TGTGCCAGCAGCTTCGCAGGGGACGACTATGGCTACACCTTC. It codes for CASSFAGDDYGYTF.

This chain uses TRBV5-1 with TRBJ2-2; D possibly corresponds to TRBD1 (6 bases). The length of the CDR3 is 15 residues. V was pared by 1 base and J by 1 base, with 8 bases between. Per germline, CDR1 SGHRS and CDR2 YFSETQ. CDR3 nucleotide sequence: TGCGCCAGCAGCTTGCCAGGGGTGAACACCGGGGAGCTGTTTTTT. Translation: CASSLPGVNTGELFF.

The gene calls are TRBV7-3 and TRBJ2-5, with D possibly TRBD2 on 6 matching bases. This CDR3 is 13 amino acids long. The ends were cut back, 6 bases at V and 2 bases at J, with 10 bases in the middle. Germline V gives CDR1 SGHTA, CDR2 FQGTGA. The CDR3 DNA is TGTGCCAGCAGTTCTAGCGCGCAAGAGACCCAGTACTTC. Its protein is CASSSSAQETQYF.

The chain couples TRBV9 to TRBJ2-1; 7 nucleotides match TRBD2. The CDR3 length is 14 residues. The V segment lost 4 bases and the J segment 7 bases; nucleotides outside the gene matches: 8. Germline CDR1 and CDR2: SGDLS and YYNGEE. The CDR3 sequence is CASSISGWGNEQFF. CDR3 nucleotides: TGTGCCAGCAGCATTAGCGGGTGGGGGAATGAGCAGTTCTTC.

In its sample, this clone was seen a few times. This sequence joins TRBV7-8 and TRBJ2-7, with D possibly being TRBD2 (5 bases). V was clipped by 1 base and J by 2 bases, with 9 bases between them. CDR3 length: 14 amino acids. Germline CDR1 and CDR2: SGHVS and FQNEAQ. The DNA for the CDR3 is TGTGCCAGCAGCTTAGGGGGAGCTACCTACGAGCAGTACTTC. As protein: CASSLGGATYEQYF.

This sequence joins TRBV7-8 and TRBJ2-2; TRBD2 aligns across 9 bases. The CDR3 spans 16 residues. V lost 10 bases, J lost 5 bases, and 14 bases stayed unmatched. Germline CDR1 and CDR2: SGHVS and FQNEAQ. DNA for the CDR3: TGTGCCACTGAGGAGTTTAGCGGGAGCCTTACCGGGGAGCTGTTTTTT. Translation gives CATEEFSGSLTGELFF. The entire variable domain, with the rest obtained from reference TRBV7-8 and TRBJ2-2, is as follows: GAGVSQSPRYKVAKRGQDVALRCDPISGHVSLFWYQQALGQGPEFLTYFQNEAQLDKSGLPSDRFFAERPEGSVSTLKIQRTQQEDSAVYLCATEEFSGSLTGELFFGEGSRLTVL.

V gene TRBV5-1 combines with J gene TRBJ2-7; a possible D gene is TRBD2 (5 bases). CDR1 and CDR2 (germline): SGHRS, YFSETQ. This CDR3 has 12 amino acids. Trimming took 3 bases from V and 7 from J, leaving 11 bases between them. CDR3 loop: CASSSLGDEQYF. CDR3 DNA: TGCGCCAGCAGCTCCCTCGGGGATGAGCAGTACTTC.

The V gene is TRBV7-3, the J gene TRBJ2-1; 11 nucleotides agree with TRBD1. This CDR3 has 15 residues. Germline V gene data show CDR1 as SGHTA and CDR2 as FQGTGA. V shed 5 bases, J shed 7 bases, and the junction held 7 bases outside the gene matches. The CDR3, as DNA: TGTGCCAGCAGCCGCGGGACAGGGGGTACAAATGAGCAGTTCTTC. This codes for CASSRGTGGTNEQFF.

The chain uses TRBV30 and TRBJ1-2, with 7 bases identical to TRBD1. CDR3 length: 13 amino acids. CDR1 is GTSNPN and CDR2 is SVGIG in the germline V gene (reference sequence). V was clipped by 5 bases and J by 7 bases; unmatched bases: 10. Here the CDR3 reads CAWQQGLGGGYTF. DNA for the CDR3: TGTGCCTGGCAACAGGGGTTAGGCGGTGGCTACACCTTC.

The V gene is TRBV19, the J gene TRBJ2-2, with 8 bases matching TRBD2. After removal of 4 bases from V and 0 bases from J, the junction contained 1 base not matched to a gene. The CDR3 runs to 15 residues. Per germline, CDR1 LNHDA and CDR2 SQIVND (reference sequence). The CDR3 loop reads CASSSSGTNTGELFF. The CDR3 nucleotides are TGTGCCAGTAGTAGTAGCGGGACGAACACCGGGGAGCTGTTTTTT.

CDR3 bases: TGTGCCAGCAGTCTCGGACAGTATAACTCTGGAAACACCATATATTTT. This codes for CASSLGQYNSGNTIYF. The chain joins TRBV28 to TRBJ1-3, with D possibly being TRBD1 (6 bases). The CDR3 spans 16 residues. Germline V CDR1 and CDR2: MDHEN, SYDVKM. V lost 5 bases, J lost 0 bases, and 14 bases lay in between.

V is TRBV9 and J is TRBJ2-5; the D is unclear. Germline V gives CDR1 SGDLS, CDR2 YYNGEE. The CDR3 is 16 amino acids. The V and J ends lost 0 bases and 1 base respectively, with 13 bases between them. The CDR3 DNA follows: TGTGCCAGCAGCGTAGCCCCATTACTAAGCCAAGAGACCCAGTACTTC. This gives the protein CASSVAPLLSQETQYF.

V and J are TRBV30 and TRBJ2-5; D possibly corresponds to TRBD1 (5 bases). CDR3 length: 11 residues. Trimming left V 8 bases short and J 5 bases short, with 12 bases between. Germline V gene data show CDR1 as GTSNPN and CDR2 as SVGIG (reference sequence). The DNA of the CDR3 is TGTGCCCGCAGGGTGTCGGAGACCCAGTACTTC. It encodes CARRVSETQYF.

The chain couples TRBV6-1 to TRBJ2-5; possible D gene TRBD1, 5 bases. The CDR3 sequence is 15 residues long. Germline CDR1 is MNHNS and CDR2 is SASEGT. Trimming cost V 3 bases and J 4 bases, with 15 bases left between them. This CDR3 is CASSDFPQGSETQYF. In nucleotides, the CDR3 is TGTGCCAGCAGTGACTTTCCTCAGGGTTCAGAGACCCAGTACTTC.